A selection of T cell receptor beta chains follows, all from one sample in a study of T cells in Graves' hyperthyroidism and ophthalmopathy. Each CDR3 protein is one row after TCRdb ran MiXCR on the multiplex PCR reads. The sample yields over 700,000 distinct CDR3 sequences, 30% to 40% seen once. The specimen sequenced was blood. The source is a woman aged 40 to 50 with Graves' hyperthyroidism. Each CDR3 is given with its conserved first and last residue. The D gene is left open where the match is weak. Part of the rows lack a size; the others show once, few, many or a class for expanded clones.

NA	TRBV4-3	TRBJ1-6	few	CASSQDSPPDLVSPLHF	TGCGCCAGCAGCCAAGATTCGCCGCCAGACCTGGTTTCACCCCTCCACTTT
NA	TRBV2	TRBJ2-7	NA	CASSANYEQCF	TGTGCCAGCAGTGCCAACTACGAGCAGTGCTTC
NA	TRBV29-1	TRBJ1-2	NA	CSVQRVYGYTF	TGCAGCGTGCAGAGGGTCTATGGCTACACCTTC
TRBD2	TRBV30	TRBJ2-2	NA	CAWTSGSLGTGELFF	TGTGCCTGGACTAGCGGGAGCCTAGGGACCGGGGAGCTGTTCTTT
TRBD1	TRBV6-5	TRBJ1-2	NA	CASSYSGQGSNYGYTF	TGTGCCAGCAGTTACTCGGGACAGGGATCCAACTATGGCTACACCTTC
NA	TRBV25-1	TRBJ1-2	NA	CASSDQGPGVYGYTF	TGTGCCAGCAGTGATCAGGGTCCCGGAGTCTATGGCTACACCTTC
NA	TRBV19	TRBJ1-5	NA	CASSIRAAETQHF	TGTGCCAGTAGTATCAGGGCAGCAGAGACCCAGCATTTT
NA	TRBV2	TRBJ1-2	NA	CASSESKGTYGYTF	TGTGCCAGCAGTGAATCTAAGGGAACATATGGCTACACCTTC
NA	TRBV2	TRBJ1-6	NA	CASSAGYNSPLHF	TGTGCCAGCAGTGCAGGGTATAATTCACCCCTCCACTTT
NA	TRBV5-4	TRBJ2-5	NA	CASRRQQGGETQYF	TGTGCCAGCAGGCGACAACAGGGAGGGGAGACCCAGTACTTC
TRBD2	TRBV6-5	TRBJ2-7	many	CASSKLAGSYEQYF	TGTGCCAGCAGTAAACTAGCGGGGAGCTACGAGCAGTACTTC
TRBD1	TRBV6-1	TRBJ1-2	once	CASSEGGDRYGYTF	TGTGCCAGCAGTGAGGGAGGGGACAGATATGGCTACACCTTC
TRBD1	TRBV10-3	TRBJ2-5	NA	CAIRGTVQETQYF	TGTGCCATCAGGGGGACAGTGCAAGAGACCCAGTACTTC
NA	TRBV3-1	TRBJ1-6	few	CASSQSQLNSPLHF	TGTGCCAGCAGCCAGAGTCAGCTTAATTCACCCCTCCACTTT
TRBD2	TRBV7-7	TRBJ2-5	NA	CASSARGLAGKETQYF	TGTGCTAGCAGCGCACGGGGACTAGCGGGGAAAGAGACCCAGTACTTC
NA	TRBV9	TRBJ1-6	NA	CASGISRDTNNSPLHF	TGTGCCAGCGGCATTTCAAGGGACACGAATAATTCACCCCTCCACTTT
TRBD1	TRBV12-3/TRBV12-4	TRBJ1-6	NA	CASSLRQGGISPLHF	TGTGCCAGCAGTTTACGACAGGGTGGAATTTCACCCCTCCACTTT
TRBD2	TRBV4-3	TRBJ2-7	few	CASSQRRLAHYEQYF	TGCGCCAGCAGCCAGCGGAGACTAGCACACTACGAGCAGTACTTC
NA	TRBV10-3	TRBJ2-2	NA	CASSLPWTGELFF	TGTGCCAGCAGTCTGCCCTGGACCGGGGAGCTGTTTTTT
NA	TRBV7-2	TRBJ2-7	many	CASSWLAKISYEQYF	TGTGCCAGCAGCTGGCTAGCGAAGATCTCCTACGAGCAGTACTTC
NA	TRBV19	TRBJ1-5	NA	CASRQDADHQPQHF	TGTGCCAGCAGACAGGACGCCGATCATCAGCCCCAGCATTTT
TRBD1	TRBV19	TRBJ1-1	many	CASSIIGRDRGNTEAFF	TGTGCCAGTAGTATAATAGGTCGAGACAGGGGGAACACTGAAGCTTTCTTT
NA	TRBV7-1	TRBJ1-1	NA	CASSSRDENTEAFF	TGTGCCAGCAGTTCCCGCGATGAGAACACTGAAGCTTTCTTT
TRBD1	TRBV4-3	TRBJ1-2	NA	CASNLGTGLSRGGYTF	TGCGCCAGCAACTTGGGGACAGGGCTCTCGAGGGGTGGCTACACCTTC
TRBD2	TRBV20-1	TRBJ2-5	NA	CSARLAGETQYF	TGCAGTGCAAGACTAGCGGGAGAGACCCAGTACTTC
NA	TRBV20-1	TRBJ1-1	few	CSARGRWGGELRSTEAFF	TGCAGTGCTAGAGGCCGATGGGGGGGCGAGTTACGTTCCACTGAAGCTTTCTTT
NA	TRBV10-3	TRBJ1-1	many	CAIRLSMNTEAFF	TGTGCCATCAGACTATCCATGAACACTGAAGCTTTCTTT
NA	TRBV7-9	TRBJ1-6	NA	CASSASGAGQDSPLHF	TGTGCCAGCAGCGCTAGTGGGGCAGGCCAAGATTCACCCCTCCACTTT
NA	TRBV29-1	TRBJ2-7	NA	CSVETSYEQYF	TGCAGCGTTGAGACTTCCTACGAGCAGTACTTC
NA	TRBV10-1	TRBJ2-1	NA	CASSESRGSEQFF	TGCGCCAGCAGTGAGTCGAGGGGTAGTGAGCAGTTCTTC
NA	TRBV4-1	TRBJ1-1	NA	CASSPLVPTSTEAFF	TGCGCCAGCAGCCCGCTTGTACCGACTTCCACTGAAGCTTTCTTT
TRBD1	TRBV10-3	TRBJ2-5	many	CAISVDRDQETQYF	TGTGCCATCAGTGTCGACAGGGACCAAGAGACCCAGTACTTC
NA	TRBV10-3	TRBJ1-5	once	CAISLQPQHF	TGTGCCATCAGTTTACAGCCCCAGCATTTT
TRBD2	TRBV11-2	TRBJ2-7	many	CASSLDRSGGYEQYF	TGTGCCAGCAGCTTAGATCGTAGCGGGGGCTACGAGCAGTACTTC
NA	TRBV7-9	TRBJ2-5	once	CAWSVRGTEFYSETQYF	TGTGCCTGGAGTGTAAGGGGAACCGAGTTCTACTCAGAGACCCAGTACTTC
NA	TRBV25-1	TRBJ1-1	many	CASRAYGTEAFF	TGTGCCAGCCGGGCGTACGGGACTGAAGCTTTCTTT
NA	TRBV10-1	TRBJ2-3	NA	CASSRDSSGADTQYF	TGCGCCAGCAGCAGGGACTCTTCTGGGGCAGATACGCAGTATTTT
NA	TRBV19	TRBJ1-1	many	CASIPPGREAFF	TGTGCCAGTATCCCCCCGGGTCGCGAAGCTTTCTTT
TRBD1	TRBV6-6	TRBJ1-2	few	CASSVQGSSYGYTF	TGTGCCAGCAGCGTACAGGGGTCTAGCTATGGCTACACCTTC
NA	TRBV6-5	TRBJ1-1	NA	CASSKSTAKAFF	TGTGCCAGCAGCAAATCGACAGCTAAAGCTTTCTTT
NA	TRBV5-1	TRBJ2-7	many	CASSLDAYEQYF	TGTGCCAGCAGCTTGGACGCGTACGAGCAGTACTTC
NA	TRBV2	TRBJ2-1	NA	CASSVGGNEQFF	TGTGCCAGCAGTGTCGGGGGCAATGAGCAGTTCTTC
NA	TRBV14	TRBJ1-1	many	CASSQFSGTEAFF	TGTGCCAGCAGCCAATTTTCGGGCACTGAAGCTTTCTTT
NA	TRBV20-1	TRBJ2-2	once	CSAMGGGELFF	TGCAGTGCTATGGGTGGCGGGGAGCTGTTTTTT
TRBD1	TRBV6-5	TRBJ1-1	many	CASRGRQGATEAFF	TGTGCCAGCAGAGGCAGACAGGGGGCCACTGAAGCTTTCTTT
TRBD1	TRBV5-1	TRBJ1-2	few	CASSSGTALNYGYTF	TGCGCCAGCAGCTCCGGGACAGCTCTGAACTATGGCTACACCTTC
NA	TRBV2	TRBJ1-2	NA	CASSSTGRPLGNYGYTF	TGTGCCAGCAGCTCAACAGGGCGCCCTTTAGGGAACTATGGCTACACCTTC
TRBD1	TRBV7-9	TRBJ1-4	many	CASSTQGIEKLFF	TGTGCCAGCAGCACACAGGGGATCGAAAAACTGTTTTTT
TRBD1	TRBV2	TRBJ1-1	many	CASSGYRGRTEAFF	TGTGCCAGCAGTGGCTACAGGGGGCGGACTGAAGCTTTCTTT
NA	TRBV5-6	TRBJ2-7	NA	CASRMSWVFREGEQYF	TGTGCCAGCAGGATGTCTTGGGTCTTTCGCGAGGGCGAGCAGTACTTC
NA	TRBV5-1	TRBJ1-4	once	CASSPTLVNEKLLF	TGCGCCAGCAGTCCGACATTAGTGAATGAAAAACTGCTTTTT
NA	TRBV24-1	TRBJ1-5	once	CATAAGNQPQHF	TGTGCCACCGCTGCAGGGAATCAGCCCCAGCATTTT
NA	TRBV20-1	TRBJ1-1	few	CSAGDGGRGTEAFF	TGCAGTGCCGGGGATGGGGGGCGGGGGACTGAAGCTTTCTTT
NA	TRBV7-2	TRBJ2-7	NA	CASRLYSYEQYF	TGTGCCAGCAGGCTATACTCCTACGAGCAGTACTTC
NA	TRBV24-1	TRBJ2-5	many	CATRSSQGGETQYF	TGTGCCACCAGGAGTTCTCAGGGGGGAGAGACCCAGTACTTC
NA	TRBV20-1	TRBJ2-7	NA	CSARAEGRSYEQYF	TGCAGTGCTAGAGCGGAAGGCAGATCCTACGAGCAGTACTTC
TRBD2	TRBV20-1	TRBJ2-7	many	CSAIWGGSYEQYF	TGCAGTGCCATCTGGGGAGGGTCCTACGAGCAGTACTTC
NA	TRBV11-2	TRBJ1-2	NA	CASSLSRTSYGYTF	TGTGCCAGCAGCTTATCTCGGACCTCCTATGGCTACACCTTC
NA	TRBV7-2	TRBJ1-3	NA	CVSSPQSSGNTIYF	TGTGTCAGCAGCCCTCAAAGCTCTGGAAACACCATATATTTT
NA	TRBV19	TRBJ1-4	many	CASSRSLNEKLFF	TGTGCCAGTAGTCGGTCCCTCAATGAAAAACTGTTTTTT